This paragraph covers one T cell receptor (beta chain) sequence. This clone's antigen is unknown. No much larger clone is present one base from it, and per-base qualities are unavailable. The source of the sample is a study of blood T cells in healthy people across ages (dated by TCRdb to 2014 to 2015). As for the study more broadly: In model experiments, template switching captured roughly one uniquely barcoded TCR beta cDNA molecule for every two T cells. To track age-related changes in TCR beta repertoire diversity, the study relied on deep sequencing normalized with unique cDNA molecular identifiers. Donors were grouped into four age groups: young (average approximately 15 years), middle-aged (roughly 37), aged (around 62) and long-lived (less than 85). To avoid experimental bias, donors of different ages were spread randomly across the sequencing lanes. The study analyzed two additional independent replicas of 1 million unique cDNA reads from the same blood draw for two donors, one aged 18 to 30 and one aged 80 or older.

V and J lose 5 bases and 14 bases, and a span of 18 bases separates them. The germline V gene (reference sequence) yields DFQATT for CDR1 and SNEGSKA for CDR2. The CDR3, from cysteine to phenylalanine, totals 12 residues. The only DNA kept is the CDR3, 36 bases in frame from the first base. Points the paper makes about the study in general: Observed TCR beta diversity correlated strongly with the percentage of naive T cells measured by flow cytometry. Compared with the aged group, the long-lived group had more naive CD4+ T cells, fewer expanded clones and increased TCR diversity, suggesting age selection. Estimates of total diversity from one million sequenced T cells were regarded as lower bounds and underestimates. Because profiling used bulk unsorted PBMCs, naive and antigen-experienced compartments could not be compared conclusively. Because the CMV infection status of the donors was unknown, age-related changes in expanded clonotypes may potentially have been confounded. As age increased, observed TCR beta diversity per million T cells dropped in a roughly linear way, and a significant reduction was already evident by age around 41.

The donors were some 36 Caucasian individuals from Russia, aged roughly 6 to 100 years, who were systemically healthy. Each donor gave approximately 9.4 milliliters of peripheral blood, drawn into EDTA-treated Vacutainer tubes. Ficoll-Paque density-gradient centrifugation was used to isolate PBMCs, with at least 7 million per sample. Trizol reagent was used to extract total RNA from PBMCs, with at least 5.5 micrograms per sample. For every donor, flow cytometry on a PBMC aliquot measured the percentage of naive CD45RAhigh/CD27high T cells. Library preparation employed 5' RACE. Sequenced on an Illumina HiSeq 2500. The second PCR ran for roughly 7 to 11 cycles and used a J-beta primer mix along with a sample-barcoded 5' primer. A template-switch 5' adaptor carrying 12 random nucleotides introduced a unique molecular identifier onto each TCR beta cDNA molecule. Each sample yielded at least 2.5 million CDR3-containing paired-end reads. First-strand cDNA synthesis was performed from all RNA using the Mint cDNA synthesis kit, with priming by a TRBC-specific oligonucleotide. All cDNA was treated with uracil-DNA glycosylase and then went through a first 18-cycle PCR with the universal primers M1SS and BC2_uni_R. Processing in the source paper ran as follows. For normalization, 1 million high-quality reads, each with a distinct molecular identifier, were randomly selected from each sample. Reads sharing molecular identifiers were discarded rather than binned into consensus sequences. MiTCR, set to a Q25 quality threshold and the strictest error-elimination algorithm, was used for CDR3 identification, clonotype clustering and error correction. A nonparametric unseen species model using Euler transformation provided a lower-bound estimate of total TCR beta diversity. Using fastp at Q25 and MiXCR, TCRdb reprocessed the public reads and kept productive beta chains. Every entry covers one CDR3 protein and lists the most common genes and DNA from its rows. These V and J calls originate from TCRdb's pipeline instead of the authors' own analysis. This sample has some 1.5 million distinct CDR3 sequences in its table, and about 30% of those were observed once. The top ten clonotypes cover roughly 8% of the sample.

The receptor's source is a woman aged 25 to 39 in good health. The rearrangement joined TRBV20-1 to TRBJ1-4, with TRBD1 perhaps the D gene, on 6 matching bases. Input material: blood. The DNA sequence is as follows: TGCAGTGCTGCTCATTACAGGGAGAGGCTGTTTTTT. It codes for CSAAHYRERLFF.